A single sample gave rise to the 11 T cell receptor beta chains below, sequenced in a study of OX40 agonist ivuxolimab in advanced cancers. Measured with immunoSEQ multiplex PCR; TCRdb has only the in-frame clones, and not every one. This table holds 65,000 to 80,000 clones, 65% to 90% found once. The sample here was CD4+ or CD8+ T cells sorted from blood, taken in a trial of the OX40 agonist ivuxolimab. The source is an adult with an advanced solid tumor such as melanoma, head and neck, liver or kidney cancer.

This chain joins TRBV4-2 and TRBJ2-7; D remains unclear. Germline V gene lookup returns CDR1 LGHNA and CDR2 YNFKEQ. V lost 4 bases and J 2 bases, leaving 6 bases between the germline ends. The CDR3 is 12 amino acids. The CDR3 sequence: CASSRGTYEQYF. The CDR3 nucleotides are TGTGCCAGCAGCCGGGGAACCTACGAGCAGTACTTC.

CDR3 nucleotide sequence: TGTGCCAGCAGCTTAGCGGGTTCGGAAAAACTGTTTTTT. Translated: CASSLAGSEKLFF. The genes are TRBV7-2 and TRBJ1-4; D unresolved. The CDR3 is made up of 13 amino acids. The V end lost 0 bases, the J end lost 8 bases, and 7 bases lay between the germline ends. CDR1 SGHTA and CDR2 FQGNSA come from the germline V gene.

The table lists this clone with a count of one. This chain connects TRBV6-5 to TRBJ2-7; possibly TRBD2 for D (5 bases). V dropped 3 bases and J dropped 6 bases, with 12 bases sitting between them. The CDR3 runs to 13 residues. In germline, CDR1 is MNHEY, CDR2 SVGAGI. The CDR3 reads CASSYSMEAEQYF. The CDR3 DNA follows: TGTGCCAGCAGTTATTCCATGGAGGCCGAGCAGTACTTC.

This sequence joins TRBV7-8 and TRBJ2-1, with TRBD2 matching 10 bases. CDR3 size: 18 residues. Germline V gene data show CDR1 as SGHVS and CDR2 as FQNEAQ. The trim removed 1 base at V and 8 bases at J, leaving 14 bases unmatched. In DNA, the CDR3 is TGTGCCAGCAGCTTAGTCCCCGGGACTAGCGTTTCGGGGTATGAGCAGTTCTTC. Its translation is CASSLVPGTSVSGYEQFF.

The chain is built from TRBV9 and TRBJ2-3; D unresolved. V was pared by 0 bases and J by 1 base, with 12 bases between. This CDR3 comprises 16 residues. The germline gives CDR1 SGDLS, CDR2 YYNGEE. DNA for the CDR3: TGTGCCAGCAGCGTAGCTCCAGGTTTAGGCACAGATACGCAGTATTTT. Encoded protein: CASSVAPGLGTDTQYF.

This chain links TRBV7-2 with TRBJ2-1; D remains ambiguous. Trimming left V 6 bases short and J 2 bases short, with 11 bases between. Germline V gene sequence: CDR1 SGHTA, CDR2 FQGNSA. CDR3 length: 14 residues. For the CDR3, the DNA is TGTGCCAGCAGTGAAGGACGCCCCTACAATGAGCAGTTCTTC. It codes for CASSEGRPYNEQFF.

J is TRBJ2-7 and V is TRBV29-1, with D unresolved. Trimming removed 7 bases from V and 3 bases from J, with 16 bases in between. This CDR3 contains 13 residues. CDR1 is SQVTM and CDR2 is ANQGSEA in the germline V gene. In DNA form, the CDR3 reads TGCAGCGCCTCGAGTAGGTTGGGCTACGAGCAGTACTTC. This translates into CSASSRLGYEQYF.

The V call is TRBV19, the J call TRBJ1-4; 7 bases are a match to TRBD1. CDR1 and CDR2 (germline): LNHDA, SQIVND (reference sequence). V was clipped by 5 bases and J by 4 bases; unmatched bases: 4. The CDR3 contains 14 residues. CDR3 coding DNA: TGTGCCAGTAGTCCGGGACAGCGTAATGAAAAACTGTTTTTT. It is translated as CASSPGQRNEKLFF. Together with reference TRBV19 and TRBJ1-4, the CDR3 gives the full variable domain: DGGITQSPKYLFRKEGQNVTLSCEQNLNHDAMYWYRQDPGQGLRLIYYSQIVNDFQKGDIAEGYSVSREKKESFPLTVTSAQKNPTAFYLCASSPGQRNEKLFFGSGTQLSVL.

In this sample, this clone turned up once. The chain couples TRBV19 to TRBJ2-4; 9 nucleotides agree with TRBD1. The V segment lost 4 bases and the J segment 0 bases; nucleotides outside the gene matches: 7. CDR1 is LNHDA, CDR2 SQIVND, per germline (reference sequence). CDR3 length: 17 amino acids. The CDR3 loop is CASSKGQGTLAKNIQYF. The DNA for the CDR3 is TGTGCCAGTAGTAAGGGACAGGGCACCCTAGCCAAAAACATTCAGTACTTC.

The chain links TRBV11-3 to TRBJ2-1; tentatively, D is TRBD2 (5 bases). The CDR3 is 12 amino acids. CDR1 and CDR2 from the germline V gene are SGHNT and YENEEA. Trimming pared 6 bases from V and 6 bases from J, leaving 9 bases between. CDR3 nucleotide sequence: TGTGCCAGCAGAGCCCGGGGCAATGAGCAGTTCTTC. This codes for CASRARGNEQFF.

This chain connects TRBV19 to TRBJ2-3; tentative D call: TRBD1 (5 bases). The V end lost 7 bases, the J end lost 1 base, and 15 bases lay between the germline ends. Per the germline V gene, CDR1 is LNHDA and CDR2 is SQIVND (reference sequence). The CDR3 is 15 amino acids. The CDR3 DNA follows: TGTGCCAGTACCATCGGCAGGGCCGGCACAGATACGCAGTATTTT. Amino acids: CASTIGRAGTDTQYF.